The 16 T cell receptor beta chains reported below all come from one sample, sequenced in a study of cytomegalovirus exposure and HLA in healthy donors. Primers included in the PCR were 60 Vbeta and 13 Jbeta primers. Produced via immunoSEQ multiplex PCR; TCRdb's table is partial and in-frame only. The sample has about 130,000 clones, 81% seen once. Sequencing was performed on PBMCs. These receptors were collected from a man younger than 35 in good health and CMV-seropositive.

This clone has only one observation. Here the CDR3 DNA reads TGTGCCAGCAGCTCTCGAAGTTCGGGACAGGGGGTTATAGATACGCAGTATTTT. Protein: CASSSRSSGQGVIDTQYF. The gene calls are TRBV7-2 and TRBJ2-3, with TRBD1 matching 11 bases. In germline, CDR1 is SGHTA, CDR2 FQGNSA. With V trimmed by 4 bases and J by 5 bases, 14 bases remained unmatched. The CDR3 totals 18 residues.

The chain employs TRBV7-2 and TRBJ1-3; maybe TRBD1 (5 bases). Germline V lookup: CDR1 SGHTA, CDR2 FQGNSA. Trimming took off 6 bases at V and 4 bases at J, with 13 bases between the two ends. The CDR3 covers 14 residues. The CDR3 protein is CASSLQASGNTIYF. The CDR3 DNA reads TGTGCCAGCAGTCTACAGGCTTCGGGAAACACCATATATTTT.

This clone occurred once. DNA of the CDR3: TGTGCCAGCAGCCCAAACAGGGTCTACGAGCAGTACTTC. Its translation: CASSPNRVYEQYF. This rearrangement joins TRBV7-6 to TRBJ2-7; possible D gene TRBD1, 6 bases. The CDR3 covers 13 residues. Trimming stripped 5 bases from V and 3 bases from J, with 11 bases between. The germline V gene has CDR1 SGHVS and CDR2 FNYEAQ.

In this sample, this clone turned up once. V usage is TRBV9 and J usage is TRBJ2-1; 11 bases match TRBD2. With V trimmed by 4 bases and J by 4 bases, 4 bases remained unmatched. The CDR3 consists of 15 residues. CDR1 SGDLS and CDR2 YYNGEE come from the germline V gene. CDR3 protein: CASSSGLAAYNEQFF. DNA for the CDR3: TGTGCCAGCAGCTCGGGACTAGCGGCTTACAATGAGCAGTTCTTC.

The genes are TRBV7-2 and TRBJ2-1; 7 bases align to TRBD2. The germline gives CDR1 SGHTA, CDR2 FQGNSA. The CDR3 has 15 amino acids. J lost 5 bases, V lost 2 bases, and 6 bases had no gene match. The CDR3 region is CASSLSGTTNNEQFF. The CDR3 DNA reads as TGTGCCAGCAGCTTAAGCGGGACTACAAACAATGAGCAGTTCTTC.

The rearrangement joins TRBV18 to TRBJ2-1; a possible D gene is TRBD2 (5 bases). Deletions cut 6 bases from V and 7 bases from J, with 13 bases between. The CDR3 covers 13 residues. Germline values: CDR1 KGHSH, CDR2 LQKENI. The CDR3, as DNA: TGTGCCAGCTCTAAGGACTCAGTTAATGAGCAGTTCTTC. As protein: CASSKDSVNEQFF.

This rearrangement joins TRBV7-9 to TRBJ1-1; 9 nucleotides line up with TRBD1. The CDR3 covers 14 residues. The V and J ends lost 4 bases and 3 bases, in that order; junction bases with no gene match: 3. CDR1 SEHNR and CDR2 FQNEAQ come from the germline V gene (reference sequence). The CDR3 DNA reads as TGTGCCAGCAGCTCGGGACAGGGCCACACTGAAGCTTTCTTT. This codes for CASSSGQGHTEAFF.

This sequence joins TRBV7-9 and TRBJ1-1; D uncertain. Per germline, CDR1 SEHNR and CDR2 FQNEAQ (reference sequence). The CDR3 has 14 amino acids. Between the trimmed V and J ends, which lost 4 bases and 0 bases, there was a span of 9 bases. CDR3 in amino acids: CASSSQILNTEAFF. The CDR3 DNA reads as TGTGCCAGCAGCTCACAGATCTTGAACACTGAAGCTTTCTTT. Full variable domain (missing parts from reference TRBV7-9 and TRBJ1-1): DTGVSQNPRHKITKRGQNVTFRCDPISEHNRLYWYRQTLGQGPEFLTYFQNEAQLEKSRLLSDRFSAERPKGSFSTLEIQRTEQGDSAMYLCASSSQILNTEAFFGQGTRLTVV.

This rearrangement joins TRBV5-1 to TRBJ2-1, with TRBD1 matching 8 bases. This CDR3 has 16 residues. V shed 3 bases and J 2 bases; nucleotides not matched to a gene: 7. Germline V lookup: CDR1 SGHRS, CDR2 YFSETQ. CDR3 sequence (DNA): TGCGCCAGCAGCTCAGACAGGGGCATGACCTACAATGAGCAGTTCTTC. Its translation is CASSSDRGMTYNEQFF.

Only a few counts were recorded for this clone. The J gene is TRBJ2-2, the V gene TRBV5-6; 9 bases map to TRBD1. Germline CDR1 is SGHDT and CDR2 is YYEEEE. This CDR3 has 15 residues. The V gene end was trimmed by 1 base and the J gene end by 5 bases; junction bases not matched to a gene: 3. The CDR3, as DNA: TGTGCCAGCAGCTTGACAGGGGGCACAACCGGGGAGCTGTTTTTT. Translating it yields CASSLTGGTTGELFF.

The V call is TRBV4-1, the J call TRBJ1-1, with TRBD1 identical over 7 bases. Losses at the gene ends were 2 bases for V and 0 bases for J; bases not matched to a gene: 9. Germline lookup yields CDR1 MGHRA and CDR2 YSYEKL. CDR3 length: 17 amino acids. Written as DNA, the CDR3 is TGCGCCAGCAGCCAACAGAAAGGGACAGCCATGAACACTGAAGCTTTCTTT. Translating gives CASSQQKGTAMNTEAFF.

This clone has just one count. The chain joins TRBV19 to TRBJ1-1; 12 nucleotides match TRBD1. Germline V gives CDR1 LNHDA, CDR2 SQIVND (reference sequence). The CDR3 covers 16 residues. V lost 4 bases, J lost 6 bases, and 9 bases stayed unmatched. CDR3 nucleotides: TGTGCCAGTAGTACGGGGACAGGGGGCTTTTTCCCTGAAGCTTTCTTT. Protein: CASSTGTGGFFPEAFF.

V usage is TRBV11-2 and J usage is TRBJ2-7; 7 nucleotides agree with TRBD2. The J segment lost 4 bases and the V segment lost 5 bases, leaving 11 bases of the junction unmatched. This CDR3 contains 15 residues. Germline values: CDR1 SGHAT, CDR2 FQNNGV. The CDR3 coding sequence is TGTGCCAGCAGCCGTACAGTTTTCGGGGGGTACGAGCAGTACTTC. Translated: CASSRTVFGGYEQYF.

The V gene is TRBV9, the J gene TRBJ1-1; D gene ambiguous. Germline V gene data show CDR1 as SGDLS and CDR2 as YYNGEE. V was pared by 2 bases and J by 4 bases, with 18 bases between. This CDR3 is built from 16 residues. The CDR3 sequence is CASSVSAGLMSTEAFF. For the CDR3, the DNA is TGTGCCAGCAGCGTCTCAGCGGGCCTTATGTCCACTGAAGCTTTCTTT. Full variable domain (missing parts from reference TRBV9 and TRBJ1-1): DSGVTQTPKHLITATGQRVTLRCSPRSGDLSVYWYQQSLDQGLQFLIQYYNGEERAKGNILERFSAQQFPDLHSELNLSSLELGDSALYFCASSVSAGLMSTEAFFGQGTRLTVV.

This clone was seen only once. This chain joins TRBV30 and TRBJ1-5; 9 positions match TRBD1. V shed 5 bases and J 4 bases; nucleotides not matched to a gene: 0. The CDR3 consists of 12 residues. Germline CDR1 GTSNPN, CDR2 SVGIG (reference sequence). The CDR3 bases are TGTGCCTGGGGACAGGGGAATCAGCCCCAGCATTTT. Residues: CAWGQGNQPQHF.

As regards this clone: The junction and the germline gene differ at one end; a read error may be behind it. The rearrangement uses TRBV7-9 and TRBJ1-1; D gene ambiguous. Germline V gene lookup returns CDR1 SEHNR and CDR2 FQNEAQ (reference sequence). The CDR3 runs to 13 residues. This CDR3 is CSSSLVSGTEAFF. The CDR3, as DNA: TGTTCCAGCAGCTTAGTTTCCGGTACTGAAGCTTTCTTT.